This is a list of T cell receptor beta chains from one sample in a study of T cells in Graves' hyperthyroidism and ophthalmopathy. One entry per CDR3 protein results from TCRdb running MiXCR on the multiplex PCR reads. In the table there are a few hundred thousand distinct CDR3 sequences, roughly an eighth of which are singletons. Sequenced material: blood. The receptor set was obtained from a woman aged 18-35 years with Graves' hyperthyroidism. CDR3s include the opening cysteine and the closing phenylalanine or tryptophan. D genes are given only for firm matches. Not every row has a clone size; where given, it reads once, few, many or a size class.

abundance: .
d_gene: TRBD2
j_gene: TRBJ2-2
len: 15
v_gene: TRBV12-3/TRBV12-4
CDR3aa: CASRSGLAYTGELFF
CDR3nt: TGTGCCAGCAGGTCCGGACTAGCGTACACCGGGGAGCTGTTTTTT

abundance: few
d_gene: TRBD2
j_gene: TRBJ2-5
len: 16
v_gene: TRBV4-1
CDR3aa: CASSQDRTSGQETQYF
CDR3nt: TGCGCCAGCAGCCAAGATAGGACTAGCGGCCAAGAGACCCAGTACTTC

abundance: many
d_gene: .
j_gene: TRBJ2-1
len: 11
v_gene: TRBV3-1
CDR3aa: CASSQSAEQFF
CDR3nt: TGTGCCAGCAGCCAATCGGCGGAGCAGTTCTTC

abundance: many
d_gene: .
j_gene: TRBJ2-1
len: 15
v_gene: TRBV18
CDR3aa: CASSPEWDPYNEQFF
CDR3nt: TGTGCCAGCTCACCCGAGTGGGACCCCTACAATGAGCAGTTCTTC

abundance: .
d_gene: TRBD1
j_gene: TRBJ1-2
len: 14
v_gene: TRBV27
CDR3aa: CASSLRTGDYGYTF
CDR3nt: TGTGCCAGCAGTCTTAGGACAGGGGACTATGGCTACACCTTC

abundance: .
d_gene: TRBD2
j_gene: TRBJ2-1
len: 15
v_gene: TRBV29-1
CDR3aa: CSVRPTSGTYNEQFF
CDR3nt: TGCAGCGTTCGCCCGACTAGCGGGACCTACAATGAGCAGTTCTTC

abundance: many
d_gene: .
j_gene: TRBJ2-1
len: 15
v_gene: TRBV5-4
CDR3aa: CASSLQQGGGREQFF
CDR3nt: TGTGCCAGCAGCTTGCAGCAAGGGGGAGGGCGTGAGCAGTTCTTC

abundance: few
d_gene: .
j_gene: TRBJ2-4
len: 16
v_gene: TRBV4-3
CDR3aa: CASSHTVQGAKNIQYF
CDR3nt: TGCGCCAGCAGCCATACAGTCCAGGGGGCCAAAAACATTCAGTACTTC

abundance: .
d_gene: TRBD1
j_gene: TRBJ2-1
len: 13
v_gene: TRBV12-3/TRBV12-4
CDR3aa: CASTPTGGNEQFF
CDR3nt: TGTGCCAGCACCCCGACAGGGGGCAATGAGCAGTTCTTC

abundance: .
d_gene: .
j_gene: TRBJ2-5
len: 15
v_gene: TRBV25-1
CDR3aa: CASSDRRGLGETQYF
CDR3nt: TGTGCCAGCAGTGACCGCAGGGGCCTCGGGGAGACCCAGTACTTC

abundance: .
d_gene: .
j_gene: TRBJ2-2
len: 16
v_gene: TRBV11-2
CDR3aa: CASSSQGILTTGELFF
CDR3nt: TGTGCCAGCAGCTCACAGGGAATATTGACCACCGGGGAGCTGTTTTTT

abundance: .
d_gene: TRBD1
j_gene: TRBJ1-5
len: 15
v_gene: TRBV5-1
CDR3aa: CASRKTGGINQPQHF
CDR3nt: TGCGCCAGCAGGAAAACAGGGGGCATCAATCAGCCCCAGCATTTT

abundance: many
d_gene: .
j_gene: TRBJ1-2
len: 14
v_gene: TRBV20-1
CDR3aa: CSASLSGPNYGYTF
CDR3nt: TGCAGTGCTAGTCTGTCAGGGCCCAACTATGGCTACACCTTC

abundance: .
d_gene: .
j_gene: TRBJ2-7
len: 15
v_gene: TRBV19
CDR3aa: CASSIRGPGGYEQYF
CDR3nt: TGTGCCAGTAGTATACGTGGGCCCGGCGGTTACGAGCAGTACTTC

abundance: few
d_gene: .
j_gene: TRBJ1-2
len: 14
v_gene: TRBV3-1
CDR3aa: CASSQSDKNYGYTF
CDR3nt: TGTGCCAGCAGCCAATCGGACAAGAACTATGGCTACACCTTC

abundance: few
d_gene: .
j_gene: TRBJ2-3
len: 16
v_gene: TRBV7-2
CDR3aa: CASSRRGGGGGDTQYF
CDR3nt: TGTGCCAGCAGCCGGAGAGGAGGCGGTGGAGGAGATACGCAGTATTTT

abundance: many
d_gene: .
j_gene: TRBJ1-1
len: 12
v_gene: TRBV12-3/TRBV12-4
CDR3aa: CASSFPGREAFF
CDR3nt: TGTGCCAGCAGTTTTCCGGGGCGTGAAGCTTTCTTT

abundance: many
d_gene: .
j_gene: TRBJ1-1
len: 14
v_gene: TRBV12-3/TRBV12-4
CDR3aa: CASSLFGGGTEAFF
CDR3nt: TGTGCCAGCAGTTTATTCGGTGGCGGGACTGAAGCTTTCTTT

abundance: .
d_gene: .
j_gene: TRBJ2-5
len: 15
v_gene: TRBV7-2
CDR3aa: CASSSARWWGETQYF
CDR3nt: TGTGCCAGCAGCTCGGCAAGGTGGTGGGGTGAGACCCAGTACTTC

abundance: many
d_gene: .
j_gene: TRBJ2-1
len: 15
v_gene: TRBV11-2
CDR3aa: CASSLLGGMHNEQFF
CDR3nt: TGTGCCAGCAGCTTACTAGGGGGGATGCATAATGAGCAGTTCTTC

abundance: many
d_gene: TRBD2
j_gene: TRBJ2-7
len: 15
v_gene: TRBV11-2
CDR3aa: CASSLRGLAGDEQYF
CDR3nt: TGTGCCAGCAGCTTAAGGGGACTAGCGGGAGACGAGCAGTACTTC

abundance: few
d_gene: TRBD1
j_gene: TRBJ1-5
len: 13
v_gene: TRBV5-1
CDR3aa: CARDPGQDQPQHF
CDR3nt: TGCGCCAGGGATCCGGGACAGGATCAGCCCCAGCATTTT

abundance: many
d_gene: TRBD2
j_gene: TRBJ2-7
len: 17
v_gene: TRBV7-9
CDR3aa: CASSPRQASGRVYEQYF
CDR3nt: TGTGCCAGCAGCCCCCGTCAGGCTAGCGGGAGGGTCTACGAGCAGTACTTC

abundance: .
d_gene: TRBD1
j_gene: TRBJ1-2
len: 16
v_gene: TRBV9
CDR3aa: CASSVDPGQGLYGYTF
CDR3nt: TGTGCCAGCAGCGTAGACCCGGGACAGGGGCTCTATGGCTACACCTTC

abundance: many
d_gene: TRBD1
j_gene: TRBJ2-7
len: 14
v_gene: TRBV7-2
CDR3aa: CASSLAGGKYEQYF
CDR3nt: TGTGCCAGCAGTTTAGCAGGGGGCAAATACGAGCAGTACTTC

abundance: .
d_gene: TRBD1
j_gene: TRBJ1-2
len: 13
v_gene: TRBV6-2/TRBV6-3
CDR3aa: CASSRTGEHGYTF
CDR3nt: TGTGCCAGCAGTAGGACAGGGGAGCATGGCTACACCTTC

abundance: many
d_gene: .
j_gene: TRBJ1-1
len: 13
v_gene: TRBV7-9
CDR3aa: CASSLAAGTEAFF
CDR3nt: TGTGCCAGCAGCTTAGCAGCGGGCACTGAAGCTTTCTTT

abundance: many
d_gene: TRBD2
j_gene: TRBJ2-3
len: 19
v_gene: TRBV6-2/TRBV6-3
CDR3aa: CASSYSPTSGRRSTDTQYF
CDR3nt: TGTGCCAGCAGTTACTCGCCGACTAGCGGGAGGCGTAGCACAGATACGCAGTATTTT

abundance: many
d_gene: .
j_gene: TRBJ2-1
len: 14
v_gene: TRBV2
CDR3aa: CASSAELGWNEQFF
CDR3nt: TGTGCCAGCAGTGCGGAGTTAGGTTGGAATGAGCAGTTCTTC

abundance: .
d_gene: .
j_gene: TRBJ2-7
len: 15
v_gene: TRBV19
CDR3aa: CASSIDSTGAYGQYF
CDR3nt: TGTGCCAGTAGTATAGACTCGACAGGTGCCTACGGGCAGTACTTC

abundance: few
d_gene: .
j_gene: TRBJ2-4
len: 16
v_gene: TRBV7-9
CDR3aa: CASSFDEVPRRNIQYF
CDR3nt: TGTGCCAGCAGCTTTGATGAGGTCCCCCGGAGAAACATTCAGTACTTC

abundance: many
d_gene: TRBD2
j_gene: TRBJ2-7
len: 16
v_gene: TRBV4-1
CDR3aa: CASSQEQRERGYEQYF
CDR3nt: TGCGCCAGCAGCCAAGAGCAGCGGGAGAGGGGCTACGAGCAGTACTTC

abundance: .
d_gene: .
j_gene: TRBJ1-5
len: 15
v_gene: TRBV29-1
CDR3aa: CSESTGTVNNQPQHF
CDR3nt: TGCAGCGAATCAACCGGGACGGTAAACAATCAGCCCCAGCATTTT